This T cell receptor beta chain was identified in a study of T-cell memory formation after mild COVID-19. Looking at the study overall: The TCR clusters were mostly specific to one donor.

V lost 6 bases, J lost 4 bases, and 19 bases lay in between. The CDR3 contains 15 residues. Germline lookup yields CDR1 MNHNS and CDR2 SASEGT. A 5'RACE reaction primed in the constant segment made cDNA libraries of TCR alpha and TCR beta, and these carried sample barcodes and UMIs. TCRdb fed the 5' RACE reads into MiXCR, producing one record per CDR3 protein. The sample records approximately 400,000 distinct CDR3 sequences, about a sixth being singletons. Study-wide points: Pre-infection memory contained some responding clones, which suggested that cross-reactive memory had joined.

With respect to this clonotype: Its antigen is still unknown.

This TCR was recovered from a man between 18 and 35 years old who had mild COVID-19 (a few samples of this study predate the infection). Cell type and time point are not known. This rearrangement joins TRBV6-1 to TRBJ2-7; D uncertain. Sequencing was done on a sample of PBMCs or a T cell subset sorted from them (not recorded which). CDR3 nucleotide sequence: TGTGCCAGCAGGAGGATGGCGGCCGGGTGGTACGAGCAGTACTTC. Encoded protein: CASRRMAAGWYEQYF.